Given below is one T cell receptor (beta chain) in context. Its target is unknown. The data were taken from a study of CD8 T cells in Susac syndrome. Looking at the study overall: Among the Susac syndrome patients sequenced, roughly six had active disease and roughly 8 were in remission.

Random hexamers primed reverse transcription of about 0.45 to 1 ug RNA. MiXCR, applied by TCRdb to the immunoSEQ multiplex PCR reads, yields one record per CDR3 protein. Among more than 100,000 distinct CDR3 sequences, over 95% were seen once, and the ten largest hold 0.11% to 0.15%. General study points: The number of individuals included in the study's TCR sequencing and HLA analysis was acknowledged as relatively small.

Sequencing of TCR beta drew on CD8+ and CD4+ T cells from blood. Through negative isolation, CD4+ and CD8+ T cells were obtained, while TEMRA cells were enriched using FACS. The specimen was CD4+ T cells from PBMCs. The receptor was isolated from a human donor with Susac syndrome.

CDR3 residues: CSAVLAGEPDEQYF. The CDR3 coding sequence is TGCAGTGCTGTATTAGCGGGAGAACCAGACGAGCAGTACTTC. The gene calls are TRBV20-1 and TRBJ2-7; 9 bases align to TRBD2. The CDR3 has 14 residues. Germline CDR1 reads DFQATT; CDR2 reads SNEGSKA (reference sequence). The junction had 10 bases not matched to a gene; V was cut back by 5 bases and J by 5 bases.